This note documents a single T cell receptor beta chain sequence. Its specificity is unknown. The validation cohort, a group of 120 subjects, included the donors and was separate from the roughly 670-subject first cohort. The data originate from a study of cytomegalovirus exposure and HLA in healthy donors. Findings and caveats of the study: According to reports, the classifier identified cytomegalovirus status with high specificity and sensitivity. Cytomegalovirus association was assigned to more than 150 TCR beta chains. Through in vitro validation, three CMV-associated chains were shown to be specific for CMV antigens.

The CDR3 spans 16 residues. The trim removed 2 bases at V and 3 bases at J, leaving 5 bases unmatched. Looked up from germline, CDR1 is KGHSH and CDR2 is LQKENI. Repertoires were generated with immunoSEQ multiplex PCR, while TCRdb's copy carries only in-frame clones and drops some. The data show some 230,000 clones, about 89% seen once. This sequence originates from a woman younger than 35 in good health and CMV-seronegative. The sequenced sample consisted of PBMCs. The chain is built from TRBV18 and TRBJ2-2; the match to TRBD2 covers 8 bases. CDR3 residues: CASSPFPGGHTGELFF. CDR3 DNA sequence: TGTGCCAGCTCACCATTTCCGGGAGGGCACACCGGGGAGCTGTTTTTT.